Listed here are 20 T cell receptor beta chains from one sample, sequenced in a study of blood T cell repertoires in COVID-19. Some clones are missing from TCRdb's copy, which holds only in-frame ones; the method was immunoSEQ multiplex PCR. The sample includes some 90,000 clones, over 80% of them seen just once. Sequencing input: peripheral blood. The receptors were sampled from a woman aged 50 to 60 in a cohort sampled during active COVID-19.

This CDR3 is CASRQYPDRPEELFF. In nucleotides, the CDR3 is TGTGCCAGCAGACAATACCCGGACAGGCCCGAGGAGCTGTTTTTT. The chain has TRBV6-5 and TRBJ2-2; TRBD1 matches 7 bases. Germline lookup yields CDR1 MNHEY and CDR2 SVGAGI. The CDR3 contains 15 residues. Trimming cost V 6 bases and J 10 bases; bases outside gene matches: 14.

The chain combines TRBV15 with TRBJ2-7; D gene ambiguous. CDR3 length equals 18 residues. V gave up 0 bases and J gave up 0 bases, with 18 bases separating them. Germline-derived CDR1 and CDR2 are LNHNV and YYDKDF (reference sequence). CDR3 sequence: CATSRDLGLQTSSYEQYF. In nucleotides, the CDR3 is TGTGCCACCAGCAGAGATCTAGGTTTGCAGACCAGCTCCTACGAGCAGTACTTC.

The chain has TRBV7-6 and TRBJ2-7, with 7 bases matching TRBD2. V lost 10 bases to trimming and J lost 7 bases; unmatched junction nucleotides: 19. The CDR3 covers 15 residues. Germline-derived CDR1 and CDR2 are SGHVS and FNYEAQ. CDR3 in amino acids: CAILSPRLPGREQYF. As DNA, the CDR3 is TGTGCCATCCTCTCGCCCAGACTGCCCGGGAGGGAGCAGTACTTC.

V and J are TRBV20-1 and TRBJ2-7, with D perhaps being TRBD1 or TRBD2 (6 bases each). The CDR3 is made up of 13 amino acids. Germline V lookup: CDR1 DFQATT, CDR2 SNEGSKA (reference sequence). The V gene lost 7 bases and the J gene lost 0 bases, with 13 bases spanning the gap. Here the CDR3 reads CSVTEGGSYEQYF. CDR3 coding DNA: TGCAGTGTTACTGAGGGGGGCTCCTACGAGCAGTACTTC.

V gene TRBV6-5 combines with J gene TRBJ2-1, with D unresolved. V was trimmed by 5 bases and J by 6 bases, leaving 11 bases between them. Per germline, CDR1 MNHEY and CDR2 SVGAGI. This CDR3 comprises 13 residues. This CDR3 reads CASSRPETNEQFF. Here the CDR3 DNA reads TGTGCCAGCAGTCGTCCGGAGACCAATGAGCAGTTCTTC.

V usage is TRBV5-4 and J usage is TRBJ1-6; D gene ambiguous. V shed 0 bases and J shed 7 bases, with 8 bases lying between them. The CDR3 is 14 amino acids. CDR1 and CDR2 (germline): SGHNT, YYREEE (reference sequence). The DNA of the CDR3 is TGTGCCAGCAGCTTGGGGCCGTCCAATTCACCCCTCCACTTT. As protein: CASSLGPSNSPLHF.

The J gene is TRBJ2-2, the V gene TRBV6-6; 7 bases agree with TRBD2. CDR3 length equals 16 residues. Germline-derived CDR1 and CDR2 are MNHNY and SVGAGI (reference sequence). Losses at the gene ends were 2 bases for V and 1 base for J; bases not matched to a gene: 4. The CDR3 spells CASSYPRGGNTGELFF. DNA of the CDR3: TGTGCCAGCAGTTACCCTCGCGGGGGGAACACCGGGGAGCTGTTTTTT.

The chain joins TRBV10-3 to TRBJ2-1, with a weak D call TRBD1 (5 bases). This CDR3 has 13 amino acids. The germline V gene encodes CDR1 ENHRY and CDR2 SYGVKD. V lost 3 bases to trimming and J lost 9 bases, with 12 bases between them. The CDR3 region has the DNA TGTGCCATCAGTGAACCGACAGATCCTGAGCAGTTCTTC. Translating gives CAISEPTDPEQFF.

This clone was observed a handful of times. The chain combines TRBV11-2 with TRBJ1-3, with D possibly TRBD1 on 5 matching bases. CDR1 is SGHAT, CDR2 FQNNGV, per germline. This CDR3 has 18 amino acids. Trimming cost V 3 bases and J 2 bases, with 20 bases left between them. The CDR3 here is CASSFLGQGGSPGNTIYF. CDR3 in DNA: TGTGCCAGCAGCTTCTTGGGGCAGGGTGGTAGCCCTGGAAACACCATATATTTT.

Here the CDR3 DNA reads TGTGCCAGCAGCCAATTGAATTATCGGGACAGGGAAATTAACACTGAAGCTTTCTTT. This codes for CASSQLNYRDREINTEAFF. V usage is TRBV14 and J usage is TRBJ1-1; 9 positions agree with TRBD1. The CDR3 is 19 residues long. CDR1 and CDR2 from the germline V gene are SGHDN and FVKESK. V lost 2 bases to trimming and J lost 2 bases; unmatched junction nucleotides: 15.

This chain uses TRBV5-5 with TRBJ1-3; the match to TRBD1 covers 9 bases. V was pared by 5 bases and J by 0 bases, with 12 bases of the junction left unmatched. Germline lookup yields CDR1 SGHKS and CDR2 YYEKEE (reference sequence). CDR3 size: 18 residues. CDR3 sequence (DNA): TGTGCCAGCAGACCACCCGGGACAGGGAAACTCTCTGGAAACACCATATATTTT. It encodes CASRPPGTGKLSGNTIYF.

The CDR3 DNA follows: TGTGCCAGCGGAGGGAGGGACCCTACCTACGAGCAGTACTTC. It specifies CASGGRDPTYEQYF. The genes are TRBV28 and TRBJ2-7; the match to TRBD2 covers 7 bases. Losses at the gene ends were 8 bases for V and 2 bases for J; bases not matched to a gene: 9. The CDR3 sequence is 14 residues long. Germline-derived CDR1 and CDR2 are MDHEN and SYDVKM.

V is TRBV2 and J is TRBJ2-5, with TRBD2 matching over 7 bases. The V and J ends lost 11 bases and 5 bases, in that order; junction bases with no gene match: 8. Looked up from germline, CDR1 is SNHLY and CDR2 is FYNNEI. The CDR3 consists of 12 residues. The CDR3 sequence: CASGEGSETQYF. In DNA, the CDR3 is TGTGCCTCCGGGGAGGGTTCGGAGACCCAGTACTTC. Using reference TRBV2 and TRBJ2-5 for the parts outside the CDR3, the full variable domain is EPEVTQTPSHQVTQMGQEVILRCVPISNHLYFYWYRQILGQKVEFLVSFYNNEISEKSEIFDDQFSVERPDGSNFTLKIRSTKLEDSAMYFCASGEGSETQYFGPGTRLLVL.

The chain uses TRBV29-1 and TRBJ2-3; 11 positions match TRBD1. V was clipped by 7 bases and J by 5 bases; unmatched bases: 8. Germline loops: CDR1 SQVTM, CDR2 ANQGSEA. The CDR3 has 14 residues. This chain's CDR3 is CSARTGGGGDTQYF. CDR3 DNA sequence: TGCAGCGCCCGGACAGGGGGCGGTGGAGATACGCAGTATTTT.

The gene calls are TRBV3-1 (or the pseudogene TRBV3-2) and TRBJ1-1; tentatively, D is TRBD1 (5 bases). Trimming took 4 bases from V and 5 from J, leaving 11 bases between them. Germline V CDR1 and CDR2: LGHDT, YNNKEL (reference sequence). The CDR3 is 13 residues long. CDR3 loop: CASSPRGGTEAFF. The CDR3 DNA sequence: TGTGCCAGCAGCCCCCGTGGGGGGACTGAAGCTTTCTTT.

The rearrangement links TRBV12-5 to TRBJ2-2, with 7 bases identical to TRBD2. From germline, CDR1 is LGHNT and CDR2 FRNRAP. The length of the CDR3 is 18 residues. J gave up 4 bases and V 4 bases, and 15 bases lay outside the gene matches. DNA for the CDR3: TGTGCTAGTGGTTCTCCCCCGGGGAGGGAGTTGGCCACCGGGGAGCTGTTTTTT. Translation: CASGSPPGRELATGELFF.

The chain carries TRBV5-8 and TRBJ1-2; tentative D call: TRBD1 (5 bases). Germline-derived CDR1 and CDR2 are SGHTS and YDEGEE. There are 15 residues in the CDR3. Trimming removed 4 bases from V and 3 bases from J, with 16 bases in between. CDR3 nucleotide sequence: TGTGCCAGCAGCCAGGAAGGGACTGAGTACTATGGCTACACCTTC. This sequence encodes CASSQEGTEYYGYTF. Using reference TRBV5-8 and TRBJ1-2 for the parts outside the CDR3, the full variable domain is EAGVTQSPTHLIKTRGQQATLRCSPISGHTSVYWYQQALGLGLQFLLWYDEGEERNRGNFPPRFSGRQFPNYSSELNVNALELEDSALYLCASSQEGTEYYGYTFGSGTRLTVV.

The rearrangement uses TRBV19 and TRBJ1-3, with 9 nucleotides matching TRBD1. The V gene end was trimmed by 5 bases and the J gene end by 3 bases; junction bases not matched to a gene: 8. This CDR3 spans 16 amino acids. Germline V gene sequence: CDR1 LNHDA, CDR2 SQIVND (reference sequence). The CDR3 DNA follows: TGTGCCAGTAGTCTTGGGGACAGGGTTTATGGAAACACCATATATTTT. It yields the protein CASSLGDRVYGNTIYF.

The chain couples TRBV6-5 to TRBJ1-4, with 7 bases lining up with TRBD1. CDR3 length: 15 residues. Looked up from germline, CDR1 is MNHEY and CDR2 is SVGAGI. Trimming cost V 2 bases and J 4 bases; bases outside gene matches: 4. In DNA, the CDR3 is TGTGCCAGCAGTTACGGCGGGACAGTTAATGAAAAACTGTTTTTT. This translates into CASSYGGTVNEKLFF.

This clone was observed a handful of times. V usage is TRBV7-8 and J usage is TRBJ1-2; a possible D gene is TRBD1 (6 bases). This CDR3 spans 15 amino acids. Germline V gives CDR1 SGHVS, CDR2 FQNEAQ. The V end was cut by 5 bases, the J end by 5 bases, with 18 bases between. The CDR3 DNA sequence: TGTGCCAGCAGCCCCCATAGGGACAATCCATATGGCTACACCTTC. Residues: CASSPHRDNPYGYTF.